This T cell receptor (beta chain) comes out of a study of blood T cells in healthy people across ages (dated by TCRdb to 2013 to 2016). For context, the study as a whole: In model experiments, roughly one uniquely barcoded TCR beta cDNA molecule per two T cells was captured by template switching. Age-related changes in TCR beta repertoire diversity were measured in the study by deep sequencing normalized with unique cDNA molecular identifiers. The donors were divided into four age groups: young (average around 16 years), middle-aged (about 41), aged (about 56) and long-lived (roughly 88). Two additional independent replicas of 1 million unique cDNA reads from the same blood draw were analyzed for two donors (one aged 18 to 30 and one aged 80 or older). Summary of the overall study and its limitations: Estimates of total diversity based on one million sequenced T cells were considered lower bounds and underestimates. Because donor CMV infection status was unknown, age-related changes in expanded clonotypes were potentially confounded. As age increased, observed TCR beta diversity per million T cells dropped in a roughly linear way, and a significant reduction was already evident by age 40. Since profiling was done on bulk unsorted PBMCs, naive and antigen-experienced compartments could not be conclusively compared. There was a strong correlation between observed TCR beta diversity and the percentage of naive T cells measured by flow cytometry. The long-lived group showed more naive CD4+ T cells, fewer expanded clones and increased TCR diversity than the aged group, suggesting age selection.

Systemically healthy Caucasian individuals from Russia, 35 to 50 in total and aged about 6 to 100 years, were included as donors. Approximately 9 milliliters of peripheral blood were collected from each donor into EDTA-treated Vacutainer tubes. Ficoll-Paque density-gradient centrifugation was used to isolate PBMCs, with at least 6 million obtained per sample. Trizol reagent was used to extract total RNA from the PBMCs, yielding at least 5.5 micrograms per sample. Naive CD45RAhigh/CD27high T cell percentages were measured by flow cytometry on a PBMC aliquot from every donor. For CDR1 and CDR2, the germline V gene lists SQVTM and ANQGSEA. From cysteine to phenylalanine, the CDR3 is 14 amino acids long. CDR3 DNA only is kept here, 42 bases in frame from base 1. Deletion took 0 bases off V and 14 bases off J, with a span of 22 bases between the germline ends. In regard to this clonotype: What antigen it recognizes has not been identified. No base quality values were provided; no much bigger clone lies one nucleotide off.

Library preparation was by 5' RACE. The data were produced on an Illumina HiSeq 2500. A second PCR of about 7 to 12 cycles was performed with a sample-barcoded 5' primer and a J-beta primer mix. A unique molecular identifier was introduced onto each TCR beta cDNA molecule by a template-switch 5' adaptor carrying 12 random nucleotides. Each sample yielded at least 2.5 million CDR3-containing paired-end reads. The Mint cDNA synthesis kit, primed by a TRBC-specific oligonucleotide, was used to synthesize first-strand cDNA from all RNA. Following uracil-DNA glycosylase treatment, all cDNA underwent a first 18-cycle PCR with the universal primers M1SS and BC2_uni_R. As for the original processing: Normalization of each sample was performed by random selection of 1 million high-quality reads, each carrying a distinct molecular identifier. Reads sharing molecular identifiers were discarded rather than binned into consensus sequences. CDR3 identification, clonotype clustering and error correction used MiTCR with a Q25 quality threshold and the strictest error-elimination algorithm. A nonparametric unseen species model using Euler transformation provided a lower-bound estimate of total TCR beta diversity. The public reads were reprocessed in TCRdb via fastp at Q25 and MiXCR, keeping in-frame beta chains. All rows with the same CDR3 protein become a single entry with the most common DNA and genes. These V and J calls derive from TCRdb rather than the authors' analysis. Across this sample there are 600,000 to 1,000,000 distinct CDR3 sequences, with roughly 25% seen only once. Of the sample, approximately 4% falls within the top ten clones.

The same sample was also studied in work on T cells of mothers and their children. From that second study: Nine systemically healthy Caucasian individuals served as donors, namely three mothers together with their six children. cDNA synthesis consumed the entire amount of extracted RNA, loaded at around 1.5 ug RNA in each 15 ul reaction. In the second PCR, the M1S primer introduced both the sample barcodes and 2-4 random nucleotides. Over 9 million TCR beta CDR3 reads were obtained for each mother, and 2.5 million to 3 million reads were obtained for each child. In both related and unrelated pairs, thymic selection shapes the output of TCR recombination in a similar way, with inherited differences having only a minor effect. Normalized repertoire overlap was always found to be slightly, but never significantly, higher in related mother-child pairs than in unrelated mother-child pairs. With a sensitivity of approximately 92 clones per million clonotypes, no persistent microchimeric T cell clones were detected. The study used deep NGS to compare TCR beta repertoires of mothers and children, seeking features distinguishing related mother-child pairs from unrelated individuals. Mothers averaged about 37 +/- 4 years of age and children averaged about 10 +/- 4 years. After adapters were ligated using NEBNext reagents, the libraries underwent 100+100 nt paired-end sequencing on an Illumina HiSeq 2000. Mother and child libraries were prepared a month apart and sequenced in separate runs to prevent cross-contamination. For each donor, between about 500,000 and 2,000,000 distinct TCR beta clonotypes were identified. Naive TCR beta clonotypes were estimated from low-frequency clonotypes matched to each donor's FACS-determined naive share, without sorting.

This receptor was obtained from a boy between 10 and 17 years old in good health. Sample: blood. The rearranged segments are TRBV29-1 and TRBJ1-2, with a weak D call of TRBD1 (6 bases match). DNA sequence: TGCAGCGTTGAAGATCGGTTTCGAGGGACACCGTATACCTTC. Its protein product is CSVEDRFRGTPYTF.